This is a list of T cell receptor beta chains from one sample in a study of T cell responses to AZD1222 COVID-19 vaccine. Libraries were prepared by immunoSEQ multiplex PCR; TCRdb keeps only in-frame clonotypes and omits some of them. The table records 92,000 or so clones, around nine tenths of them present only once. The sample was peripheral blood, taken 28 days after the second AZD1222 dose. These TCRs come from an adult who received the AZD1222 COVID-19 vaccine. Both conserved end residues are trimmed from each CDR3. A D gene is named only where the DNA matches it firmly.

TRBD1 TRBV3-1/TRBV3-2 ASSPLTGVNTEAF
- TRBV3-1/TRBV3-2 ASSHASTDSTPYGYT
- TRBV11-3 ASSLGFVTGELF
- TRBV6-1 ASSESAVEGLF
- TRBV5-4 ASSLGQFGNTEAF
- TRBV19 ASYETGHYEAF
- TRBV4-1 ASSHKKASPGETQY
- TRBV28 ASSLPGQETQY
- TRBV5-1 ASSIGQPGNSPLH
- TRBV19 ASAPLAPNEKLF
TRBD1 TRBV6-4 ASIHRGIYNEQF
- TRBV27 ASSPWSGRGNTIY
- TRBV11-2 ASSLGDSYNSPLH
- TRBV7-9 ASSRNTGYNEQF
TRBD1 TRBV3-1/TRBV3-2 ASSHRQGYYGYT
- TRBV4-3 ASSQDTGAEAF
- TRBV30 AWSDGTVNWPQH
TRBD1 TRBV28 ASSFPTGAYSNQPQH
- TRBV4-3 ASSQELTETYEQY
TRBD1 TRBV7-2 ASSYSDGTGKGYT
- TRBV3-1/TRBV3-2 ASSQEPGTQY
- TRBV28 ASKPGEGGYT
TRBD1 TRBV19 ASSNQGQGYYEQY
- TRBV2 ASSGTLGANTEAF
TRBD1 TRBV5-3 ARSKDRGRDEQF
TRBD2 TRBV10-3 AISNPRGLAGVYNEQF
- TRBV30 AWSAKVLPMNTEAF
TRBD1 TRBV30 AGLDRDNSPLH
TRBD1 TRBV19 ASSSLDRAFGH
TRBD2 TRBV27 ASSKAGSSYEQY
- TRBV11-2 ASGLSRERGYT
- TRBV5-5 ASSLGLVTGAYEQY
- TRBV19 ASSIPWGYMTEGYT
- TRBV6-5 ASSYSGGNYGYT
- TRBV27 ASSEGTQPQH
- TRBV3-1/TRBV3-2 ASSQGVNTEAF
- TRBV10-3 AISEGNTEAF
TRBD1 TRBV27 ASSPTSGTGVYQPQH
- TRBV14 ASSQVGQGEKLF
- TRBV10-2 ASSPTANYGYT
- TRBV7-9 ASSPGQPKAGNTIY
TRBD1 TRBV18 ASSSGQGGTYEQY
- TRBV5-4 ASSLTGSGRNTEAF
- TRBV5-5 ASSLVQGSSYEQY
- TRBV27 ATRGSGLGQPQH
- TRBV3-1/TRBV3-2 ASSQDYLSNQPQH
- TRBV5-1 ASRFESASTDTQY
- TRBV7-9 ASSPTGKNSPLH
TRBD1 TRBV12-3/TRBV12-4 ASRGTGGREQY
- TRBV20-1 SASTGNTIY
- TRBV19 ATTGARSRGELF